Below are 21 T cell receptor beta chains sequenced from a single sample in a study of regulatory T cells in long-lasting Graves disease. Construction of TCR beta libraries relied on iRepertoire HTBI primers and on Arm-PCR targeting CDR3 regions. TCRdb reprocessed the multiplex PCR reads with MiXCR, giving one entry per CDR3 protein. The sample comprises some 370,000 distinct CDR3 sequences, less than 25% of which are singletons, and under 25% rests with the top ten. Time point here: persistent/refractory GD, antithyroid drugs over 5 years with positive TRAb. PBMCs provided the RNA from which the TCR library was made. The sequencing here drew on peripheral blood mononuclear cells (PBMCs), taken when the disease was refractory, from a patient treated with antithyroid drugs. The receptors were sampled from a female donor with Graves disease.

The rearrangement uses TRBV2 and TRBJ2-2; 7 bases agree with TRBD2. The CDR3 is made up of 15 amino acids. Germline CDR1 SNHLY, CDR2 FYNNEI. V dropped 7 bases and J dropped 6; count of bases not matched to a gene: 11. The CDR3 protein is CASTPLTSFSGELFF. The CDR3 region has the DNA TGTGCCAGCACCCCCTTGACTAGCTTTTCCGGGGAGCTGTTTTTT.

This CDR3 reads CATSPSKKQGTSGSSYEQYF. CDR3 DNA sequence: TGTGCCACCTCGCCGTCCAAGAAGCAGGGAACTAGCGGGAGCTCATACGAGCAGTACTTC. The chain couples TRBV15 to TRBJ2-7; 11 bases fit TRBD2. CDR1 LNHNV and CDR2 YYDKDF come from the germline V gene (reference sequence). The CDR3 covers 20 residues. With V trimmed by 8 bases and J by 4 bases, 25 bases remained unmatched.

This clonotype appeared a few times. The chain uses TRBV7-8 and TRBJ1-5; D unresolved. CDR1 is SGHVS and CDR2 is FQNEAQ in the germline V gene. With 5 bases removed from V and 1 base from J, the gap between germline ends came to 18 bases. The length of the CDR3 is 17 residues. CDR3 nucleotides: TGTGCCAGCAGCCCCAAGAGCCCCGGGATCAGCAATCAGCCCCAGCATTTT. This codes for CASSPKSPGISNQPQHF.

The table lists this clonotype with many counts. The chain carries TRBV7-9 and TRBJ2-7; D might be TRBD1 or TRBD2, each matching 5 bases. Between the trimmed V and J ends, which lost 1 base and 3 bases, there was a span of 7 bases. The CDR3 length is 13 residues. CDR1 is SEHNR, CDR2 FQNEAQ, per germline (reference sequence). The CDR3 sequence: CASSLVGDYEQYF. As DNA, the CDR3 is TGTGCCAGCAGCTTAGTGGGGGACTACGAGCAGTACTTC.

This clonotype was recorded at least ten times. The chain carries TRBV7-9 and TRBJ2-7; possible D gene TRBD1, 5 bases. Germline V gene data show CDR1 as SEHNR and CDR2 as FQNEAQ (reference sequence). The CDR3 consists of 12 residues. V was trimmed by 6 bases and J by 3 bases, leaving 9 bases between them. The CDR3 DNA sequence: TGTGCCAGCAGTTCCGGACACTACGAGCAGTACTTC. Protein product: CASSSGHYEQYF.

This clonotype was observed at least ten times. The chain links TRBV2 to TRBJ2-7; the D gene could be TRBD1 or TRBD2 (6 bases each). Germline V gives CDR1 SNHLY, CDR2 FYNNEI. With 3 bases removed from V and 5 bases from J, the gap between germline ends came to 23 bases. This CDR3 has 17 residues. The CDR3: CASSDGGQLIPGNEQYF. CDR3 DNA: TGTGCCAGCAGTGATGGGGGGCAGCTAATCCCCGGGAACGAGCAGTACTTC. The variable domain in full, with the rest retrieved from reference TRBV2 and TRBJ2-7, is EPEVTQTPSHQVTQMGQEVILRCVPISNHLYFYWYRQILGQKVEFLVSFYNNEISEKSEIFDDQFSVERPDGSNFTLKIRSTKLEDSAMYFCASSDGGQLIPGNEQYFGPGTRLTVT.

Many counts were recorded for this clonotype. The chain carries TRBV12-3 or TRBV12-4 and TRBJ2-5, with TRBD2 matching over 7 bases. The CDR3 contains 14 residues. The V segment lost 4 bases and the J segment 0 bases; nucleotides outside the gene matches: 2. The CDR3 DNA sequence: TGTGCCAGCAGTTCGGGACTATACCAAGAGACCCAGTACTTC. Protein sequence: CASSSGLYQETQYF.

In its sample, this clonotype was seen a few times. The J gene is TRBJ2-7, the V gene TRBV5-5; a possible D gene is TRBD1 (5 bases). CDR1 is SGHKS and CDR2 is YYEKEE in the germline V gene (reference sequence). The CDR3 has 14 amino acids. Trimming left V 2 bases short and J 1 base short, with 10 bases between. CDR3 in amino acids: CASSFVTASYEQYF. DNA for the CDR3: TGTGCCAGCAGCTTTGTGACAGCTTCCTACGAGCAGTACTTC.

J is TRBJ1-1 and V is TRBV13; D perhaps matches TRBD1 (5 bases). The germline V gene has CDR1 PRHDT and CDR2 FYEKMQ (reference sequence). This CDR3 is built from 15 residues. V was cut by 4 bases and J by 0 bases, with 12 bases left in between. For the CDR3, the DNA is TGTGCCAGCAGCTCCCCGACAGCCATGAACACTGAAGCTTTCTTT. Protein: CASSSPTAMNTEAFF.

This clonotype has ten or more counts. This rearrangement joins TRBV27 to TRBJ2-5; 7 bases are a match to TRBD2. Losses at the gene ends were 0 bases for V and 8 bases for J; bases not matched to a gene: 6. CDR3 length: 14 residues. Germline values: CDR1 MNHEY, CDR2 SMNVEV (reference sequence). This CDR3 is CASSLSPSGATQYF. CDR3 coding DNA: TGTGCCAGCAGTTTATCGCCAAGCGGGGCAACCCAGTACTTC.

This clonotype was seen many times. CDR3 sequence (DNA): TGTGCCAGCAGGACTCGGGTCGCGGTGCAGTTCATAGAAGCTTTCTTT. Translation: CASRTRVAVQFIEAFF. The chain is built from TRBV6-1 and TRBJ1-1; the D is unclear. Germline values: CDR1 MNHNS, CDR2 SASEGT. The CDR3 covers 16 residues. V shed 6 bases and J shed 8 bases, with 25 bases lying between them.

At least ten counts were recorded for this clonotype. V is TRBV11-1 and J is TRBJ2-5; D is tentatively TRBD1 or TRBD2 (6 bases each). Germline V CDR1 and CDR2: SGHAT, FQDESV (reference sequence). The CDR3 loop spans 16 amino acids. V lost 2 bases and J lost 5, with 18 bases in between. The CDR3 loop reads CASSLPEMGGAETQYF. CDR3 DNA sequence: TGTGCCAGCAGCTTACCCGAGATGGGGGGCGCGGAGACCCAGTACTTC.

The sample holds many counts of this clonotype. The rearrangement joins TRBV28 to TRBJ2-7, with D uncertain. CDR1 is MDHEN, CDR2 SYDVKM, per germline. The V end was cut by 7 bases, the J end by 6 bases, with 16 bases between. CDR3 length equals 13 residues. The CDR3 coding sequence is TGTGCCAGCAACCTCCCCTATGGCTCCGAGCAGTACTTC. Translated: CASNLPYGSEQYF.

This chain uses TRBV9 with TRBJ2-2; D gene ambiguous. V was trimmed by 0 bases and J by 7 bases, leaving 7 bases between them. CDR1 and CDR2 (germline): SGDLS, YYNGEE. This CDR3 is 13 amino acids long. CDR3 loop: CASSVGVIGELFF. CDR3 nucleotides: TGTGCCAGCAGCGTAGGAGTAATCGGGGAGCTGTTTTTT.

This clonotype was seen a handful of times. The V gene is TRBV27, the J gene TRBJ2-1; possibly TRBD1 or TRBD2 for D (6 bases each). Germline values: CDR1 MNHEY, CDR2 SMNVEV (reference sequence). The V gene lost 3 bases and the J gene lost 6 bases, with 12 bases spanning the gap. There are 14 residues in the CDR3. The CDR3 sequence is CASSFSGAVNEQFF. CDR3 sequence (DNA): TGTGCCAGCAGTTTTTCGGGGGCTGTCAATGAGCAGTTCTTC.

In this sample, this clonotype turned up many times. The chain recombines TRBV2 with TRBJ2-5, with D perhaps being TRBD1 or TRBD2 (5 bases each). CDR1 is SNHLY and CDR2 is FYNNEI in the germline V gene. The V end was cut by 5 bases, the J end by 0 bases, with 13 bases between. The CDR3 covers 15 residues. The CDR3 is CASSPGTLYQETQYF. The DNA for the CDR3 is TGTGCCAGCAGTCCCGGGACCCTGTACCAAGAGACCCAGTACTTC.

This clonotype was detected many times. This sequence joins TRBV6-2 or TRBV6-3 and TRBJ1-1, with no clear D. CDR1 is MNHEY, CDR2 SVGEGT, per germline. Trimming cost V 5 bases and J 8 bases, with 15 bases left between them. CDR3 length: 13 amino acids. CDR3: CASSDPLTWEAFF. CDR3 bases: TGTGCCAGCAGTGACCCCTTGACCTGGGAAGCTTTCTTT.

The chain uses TRBV27 and TRBJ2-4, with 12 positions matching TRBD2. This CDR3 is built from 18 residues. After removal of 5 bases from V and 0 bases from J, the junction contained 8 bases not matched to a gene. Germline lookup yields CDR1 MNHEY and CDR2 SMNVEV (reference sequence). CDR3 bases: TGTGCCAGCAGTCCTCTAGCGGGAGGGCCCATAGCCAAAAACATTCAGTACTTC. Translation: CASSPLAGGPIAKNIQYF.

In regard to this clonotype: A clone one base away is much larger, so this may be a read error. The rearrangement uses TRBV7-2 and TRBJ2-7; TRBD2 matches 8 bases. From germline, CDR1 is SGHTA and CDR2 FQGNSA. The CDR3 sequence is 16 residues long. V lost 1 base to trimming and J lost 6 bases; unmatched junction nucleotides: 11. The CDR3 here is CASSLGQAGASREQYF. DNA of the CDR3: TGTGCCAGCAGCTTAGGGCAAGCGGGGGCGTCGCGCGAGCAGTACTTC. The variable domain in full, with the rest retrieved from reference TRBV7-2 and TRBJ2-7, is GAGVSQSPSNKVTEKGKDVELRCDPISGHTALYWYRQSLGQGLEFLIYFQGNSAPDKSGLPSDRFSAERTGGSVSTLTIQRTQQEDSAVYLCASSLGQAGASREQYFGPGTRLTVT.

The CDR3 here is CASSFAGADTQYF. The CDR3 DNA reads as TGTGCCAGCAGTTTTGCCGGCGCAGATACGCAGTATTTT. The chain has TRBV12-3 or TRBV12-4 and TRBJ2-3; no clear D gene. V was clipped by 3 bases and J by 4 bases, with 8 bases between them. The CDR3 has 13 residues.

The table lists this clonotype with a few counts. The CDR3 bases are TGTGCCAGTAATCCAGGGGCCAACGGCAATCAGCCCCAGCATTTT. It yields the protein CASNPGANGNQPQHF. The chain carries TRBV19 and TRBJ1-5; D possibly corresponds to TRBD1 (6 bases). This CDR3 spans 15 amino acids. Germline V gene sequence: CDR1 LNHDA, CDR2 SQIVND (reference sequence). Deletions cut 7 bases from V and 2 bases from J, with 15 bases between.